This TCR beta chain was captured by sequencing in a study of Ad26.COV2.S vaccination and SARS-CoV-2 variants. About the study: Participant was drawn from the COV1001 Ad26.COV2.S trial arm. Whole-study results and caveats: Greater spike-specific TCR breadth was seen in vaccine recipients than in placebo recipients.

V lost 5 bases and J lost 4; bases outside the gene matches: 7. Germline CDR1 is LGHNA and CDR2 is YNFKEQ. The CDR3 loop spans 15 amino acids. Profiling relied on immunoSEQ multiplex PCR, and the TCRdb table lists in-frame clones only, not all of them. Of over 400,000 clones in the sample, roughly nine tenths were seen once. Concerning this clone: No antigen is known for it.

The treatment is: some 19 received Ad26.COV2.S at low or high dose, single or two shots; about 5 received placebo; per-sample allocation not given. The study sampled participants on day 63 after the first vaccine or placebo injection. The receptor comes from a person aged 18-60 years who received the Ad26.COV2.S COVID-19 vaccine or a placebo. The sequencing used peripheral blood, collected in a trial of Ad26.COV2.S vaccine versus placebo. The V gene is TRBV4-2, the J gene TRBJ2-1; 8 positions agree with TRBD2. CDR3 protein: CASSGSTGGYNEQFF. In DNA form, the CDR3 reads TGTGCCAGCAGCGGGAGTACGGGGGGGTACAATGAGCAGTTCTTC.